This passage covers 10 T cell receptor beta chains from one sample sequenced in a study of STAT5B mutations in CD4+ large granular lymphocyte leukemia. Assay used: immunoSEQ multiplex PCR; TCRdb lists only in-frame clones, some missing. The top ten hold roughly a tenth of the sample, which has tens of thousands of clones, 74% seen once. The source material was CD4+ T cells from blood buffy coats. Receptor source: a human donor in good health.

The V gene is TRBV2, the J gene TRBJ1-4; the D gene is possibly TRBD1 (6 bases). CDR3 size: 15 residues. With 6 bases removed from V and 10 bases from J, the gap between germline ends came to 21 bases. CDR1 is SNHLY and CDR2 is FYNNEI in the germline V gene. This CDR3 is CASRPRGALRGKLFF. Here the CDR3 DNA reads TGTGCCAGCAGACCCCGGGGAGCCCTCAGGGGAAAACTGTTTTTT. The whole variable domain, filled in from reference TRBV2 and TRBJ1-4, reads EPEVTQTPSHQVTQMGQEVILRCVPISNHLYFYWYRQILGQKVEFLVSFYNNEISEKSEIFDDQFSVERPDGSNFTLKIRSTKLEDSAMYFCASRPRGALRGKLFFGSGTQLSVL.

The chain employs TRBV15 and TRBJ2-7, with 9 bases matching TRBD2. Germline V lookup: CDR1 LNHNV, CDR2 YYDKDF (reference sequence). The CDR3 runs 15 residues. Germline trimming cut 5 bases from V and 5 bases from J; bases unmatched to any gene: 10. The CDR3: CATSDGGLALDEQYF. DNA of the CDR3: TGTGCCACCAGCGATGGGGGACTAGCTCTGGACGAGCAGTACTTC. Together with reference TRBV15 and TRBJ2-7, the CDR3 gives the full variable domain: DAMVIQNPRYQVTQFGKPVTLSCSQTLNHNVMYWYQQKSSQAPKLLFHYYDKDFNNEADTPDNFQSRRPNTSFCFLDIRSPGLGDTAMYLCATSDGGLALDEQYFGPGTRLTVT.

This clone was found once. This chain links TRBV6-1 with TRBJ2-7; D is ambiguous. V was shortened by 3 bases and J by 0 bases, with 6 bases between the two germline ends. The length of the CDR3 is 13 residues. The germline V gene encodes CDR1 MNHNS and CDR2 SASEGT. The DNA for the CDR3 is TGTGCCAGCAGTGACCGGAGCTCCTACGAGCAGTACTTC. This gives the protein CASSDRSSYEQYF.

J is TRBJ2-6 and V is TRBV18, with D perhaps TRBD1 (6 bases). In germline, CDR1 is KGHSH, CDR2 LQKENI. The V and J ends lost 3 bases and 0 bases respectively, with 15 bases between them. The CDR3 is 18 residues long. CDR3 amino acids: CASSPSPGADSGANVLTF. Written as DNA, the CDR3 is TGTGCCAGCTCACCGAGTCCAGGGGCAGACTCTGGGGCCAACGTCCTGACTTTC.

This clone appeared a single time. V usage is TRBV5-6 and J usage is TRBJ2-5, with D possibly being TRBD1 (6 bases). This CDR3 region has 14 residues. V was trimmed by 1 base and J by 6 bases, leaving 13 bases between them. In germline, CDR1 is SGHDT, CDR2 YYEEEE. The CDR3 is CASSLTGLLKTQYF. DNA of the CDR3: TGTGCCAGCAGCTTGACAGGGTTGCTAAAGACCCAGTACTTC.

The rearrangement uses TRBV4-1 and TRBJ1-2; TRBD1 matches at 7 bases. V gave up 2 bases and J gave up 13 bases; unmatched junction bases: 7. CDR3 length equals 12 residues. Germline CDR1 MGHRA, CDR2 YSYEKL. The CDR3 spells CASSQREGAITF. The CDR3 nucleotides are TGCGCCAGCAGCCAACGGGAGGGGGCGATCACCTTC.

This chain connects TRBV7-3 to TRBJ2-2; D possibly corresponds to TRBD2 (5 bases). The V gene's germline CDR1 is SGHTA and CDR2 FQGTGA. The CDR3 runs 17 residues. V was trimmed by 2 bases and J by 6 bases, leaving 19 bases between them. The CDR3 DNA is TGTGCCAGCAGCTTATCGATTGGACTCGATACGCCCGGGGAGCTGTTTTTT. This translates into CASSLSIGLDTPGELFF.

J is TRBJ2-7 and V is TRBV9; possible D gene TRBD2, 5 bases. CDR1 is SGDLS and CDR2 is YYNGEE in the germline V gene. Trimming stripped 0 bases from V and 2 bases from J, with 12 bases between. The CDR3 length is 15 residues. Written as DNA, the CDR3 is TGTGCCAGCAGCGTAGACCCCGCCGGGACCTACGAGCAGTACTTC. As protein: CASSVDPAGTYEQYF. The full variable domain, rest sourced from reference TRBV9 and TRBJ2-7, is DSGVTQTPKHLITATGQRVTLRCSPRSGDLSVYWYQQSLDQGLQFLIQYYNGEERAKGNILERFSAQQFPDLHSELNLSSLELGDSALYFCASSVDPAGTYEQYFGPGTRLTVT.

This chain connects TRBV28 to TRBJ2-1; D is unresolved. The CDR3 is 11 residues long. In germline, CDR1 is MDHEN, CDR2 SYDVKM. Trimming left V 7 bases short and J 7 bases short, with 8 bases between. The CDR3 nucleotides are TGTGCCAGCACCGATAGTAATGAGCAGTTCTTC. Its translation: CASTDSNEQFF.

The V call is TRBV11-3, the J call TRBJ2-2, with 8 positions matching TRBD2. The trim removed 5 bases at V and 3 bases at J, leaving 20 bases unmatched. CDR1 and CDR2 (germline): SGHNT, YENEEA. CDR3 length equals 20 residues. Here the CDR3 reads CASSGPQRGTQLDDTGELFF. CDR3 coding DNA: TGTGCCAGCAGCGGTCCTCAGCGGGGGACGCAACTCGACGACACCGGGGAGCTGTTTTTT.